This TCR beta chain was recovered during a study of CD8+ T cells in alopecia areata. Whole-study findings and limits: In patients, TCRs were shared less clearly than in mice, and HLA may possibly be involved.

RNA extraction was followed by reverse transcription into cDNA, which acted as the sequencing template. Sequencing used immunoSEQ multiplex PCR; TCRdb keeps in-frame clones, though not all of them. Altogether around 250,000 clones are present, less than 80% being singletons, with the ten largest covering 0.95% to 1.5%. This CDR3 region has 14 residues. The V gene's germline CDR1 is SQVTM and CDR2 ANQGSEA. Trimming pared 5 bases from V and 5 bases from J, leaving 18 bases between. Sorting from PBMCs produced CD4+ and CD8+ T cells. Points on this clone: Its antigen is not known.

Sequencing was performed on CD4+ T cells sorted from blood, taken at week 0. The TCR comes from a human donor with alopecia areata. This chain joins TRBV29-1 and TRBJ2-5; D is perhaps TRBD2 (6 bases). The CDR3 here is CSVLSLARMETQYF. For the CDR3, the DNA is TGCAGCGTTCTCTCACTAGCTCGGATGGAGACCCAGTACTTC.